This T cell receptor beta chain emerged from a study of PD-L1 blockade in urothelial cancer. Study-level background: In the patient group, most of the roughly 30 were males with bladder-origin urothelial cancer. Treatment start was followed by blood analysis at 3 weeks (second dose) and again at 6 weeks.

The CDR3 contains 16 residues. V dropped 0 bases and J dropped 4; count of bases not matched to a gene: 8. The germline CDR1 and CDR2 sequences are PRHDT and FYEKMQ (reference sequence). Each PCR received spiked synthetic TCR analog templates. Libraries were prepared by immunoSEQ multiplex PCR; TCRdb keeps only in-frame clonotypes and omits some of them. The sample shows about 52,000 clones, 60% to 80% of them seen only once. The sequence derives from a man between 70 and 80 years old with urothelial cancer. The sample was PBMCs, taken around atezolizumab (anti-PD-L1) treatment. The chain joins TRBV13 to TRBJ1-1, with TRBD1 matching over 7 bases. CDR3 loop: CASSLGQVRGFTEAFF. Written as DNA, the CDR3 is TGTGCCAGCAGCTTAGGCCAGGTCAGGGGGTTCACTGAAGCTTTCTTT.